This TCR beta chain was found in a study of T-cell reconstitution after alpha-beta-depleted transplantation in children. Germline CDR1 reads KGHSH; CDR2 reads LQKENI. The CDR3 has 18 residues. V trimming: 2 bases; J trimming: 2 bases; junction bases outside the gene matches: 10. Preparation of the TCRbeta library was carried out with unique molecular identifiers. TCRdb itself ran the PCR reads through MiXCR, one entry per CDR3 protein. Of 200,000 to 250,000 distinct CDR3 sequences in the sample, around 9.6% were seen once. The chain is built from TRBV18 and TRBJ2-3, with 10 bases that match TRBD2. Sample: PBMCs from the stem cell graft donor, taken from the stem cell graft. This TCR was sampled from a human donor who donated a stem cell graft to a child with acute lymphoblastic leukemia. Written as DNA, the CDR3 is TGTGCCAGCTCACCATTACATGCTAGCGGGGGCCTCACAGATACGCAGTATTTT. This encodes CASSPLHASGGLTDTQYF.